This T cell receptor beta chain was recorded in a study of T cell repertoires in cytomegalovirus infection. Regarding the study as a whole: Summed frequency of public TCR beta families distinguished CMV carriers with the relevant HLA.

A note on this clonotype: No antigen is known for it.

Germline V CDR1 and CDR2: DFQATT, SNEGSKA (reference sequence). CDR3 length: 18 residues. V lost 3 bases to trimming and J lost 3 bases; unmatched junction nucleotides: 17. TCRdb re-analysed the reads in MiXCR, keeping a single row per CDR3 protein. The sample gives about 920,000 distinct CDR3 sequences, 30% to 40% of which show up once; roughly 13% is in the top ten. The clonotype comes from a human donor in good health (CMV status not recorded). Some clones in this sample may be carry-over from other donors' samples. The V and J genes are TRBV20-1 and TRBJ2-3; 8 positions match TRBD2. The specimen was cultured CD8+ T cells from PBMCs, collected from culture after CMV antigen stimulation. This chain's CDR3 is CSARGIIGGAVGTDTQYF. The CDR3 region has the DNA TGCAGTGCTAGGGGGATCATCGGGGGGGCGGTAGGAACAGATACGCAGTATTTT.